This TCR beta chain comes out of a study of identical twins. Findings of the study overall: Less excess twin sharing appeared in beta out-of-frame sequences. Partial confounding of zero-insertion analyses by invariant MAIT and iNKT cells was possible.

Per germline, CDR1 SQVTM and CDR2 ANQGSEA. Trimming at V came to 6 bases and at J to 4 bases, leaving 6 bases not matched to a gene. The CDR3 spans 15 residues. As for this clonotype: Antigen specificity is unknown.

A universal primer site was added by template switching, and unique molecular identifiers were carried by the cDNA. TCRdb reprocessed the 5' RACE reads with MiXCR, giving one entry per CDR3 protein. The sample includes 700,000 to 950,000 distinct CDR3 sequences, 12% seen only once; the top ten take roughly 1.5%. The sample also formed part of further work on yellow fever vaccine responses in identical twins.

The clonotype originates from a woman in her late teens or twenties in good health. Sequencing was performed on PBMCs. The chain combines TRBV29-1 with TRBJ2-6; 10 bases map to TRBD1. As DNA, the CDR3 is TGCAGCGTAGGGGACAGGGGTAGAGGGGCCAACGTCCTGACTTTC. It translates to CSVGDRGRGANVLTF.